This entry lists 24 T cell receptor beta chains sequenced from one sample in a study of vaccination effects on CD4 cells after COVID-19. These receptors' targets are unknown. Only in-frame clones appear in the TCRdb table, and some are missing; sequencing was by immunoSEQ multiplex PCR. The sample includes fewer than 90,000 clones, 65% to 75% of them seen just once. Before sequencing took place, the ViraFEST assay used viral peptide pools to expand antigen-specific CD4+ T cells. Having been cultured for around ten days, the cells underwent CD4+ T cell isolation. PCR showed that the person got SARS-CoV-2 infection at some point between March and December 2020. Sequencing was performed on CD4+ T cells from PBMCs cultured with HIV peptides, taken before COVID-19 vaccination. Subset meaning: HIV-1 Nef peptide pool negative control/reference culture. These receptors came from a human donor who had a prior SARS-CoV-2 infection.

V is TRBV6-5 and J is TRBJ2-7; 10 bases map to TRBD2. After removal of 2 bases from V and 6 bases from J, the junction contained 7 bases not matched to a gene. The CDR3 sequence is 15 residues long. The germline V gene encodes CDR1 MNHEY and CDR2 SVGAGI. The CDR3 sequence: CASSYRAGGPSEQYF. In nucleotides, the CDR3 is TGTGCCAGCAGTTACCGAGCGGGAGGGCCCTCCGAGCAGTACTTC.

The J gene is TRBJ2-7, the V gene TRBV7-9; 10 bases fit TRBD1. J gave up 6 bases and V 3 bases, and 5 bases lay outside the gene matches. The CDR3 loop spans 14 amino acids. The germline CDR1 and CDR2 sequences are SEHNR and FQNEAQ (reference sequence). For the CDR3, the DNA is TGTGCCAGCAGCTTGGGGACAGGGGTGGCCGAGCAGTACTTC. This translates into CASSLGTGVAEQYF.

This clone was seen a handful of times. The chain is built from TRBV3-1 (or the pseudogene TRBV3-2) and TRBJ2-1; 9 nucleotides line up with TRBD1. The CDR3 totals 15 residues. Germline V lookup: CDR1 LGHDT, CDR2 YNNKEL (reference sequence). J lost 7 bases, V lost 4 bases, and 8 bases had no gene match. The chain's CDR3 is CASSPGTGPINEQFF. The CDR3 DNA reads TGTGCCAGCAGCCCCGGGACAGGGCCTATTAATGAGCAGTTCTTC.

The rearrangement links TRBV3-1 (or the pseudogene TRBV3-2) to TRBJ2-7, with TRBD2 matching over 13 bases. The CDR3 is made up of 17 amino acids. CDR1 and CDR2 from the germline V gene are LGHDT and YNNKEL (reference sequence). V lost 3 bases to trimming and J lost 5 bases; unmatched junction nucleotides: 10. CDR3 protein: CASSQGPTSGRLHEQYF. The CDR3 DNA sequence: TGTGCCAGCAGCCAGGGACCGACTAGCGGGAGGTTGCACGAGCAGTACTTC.

This clone has just a few counts. The chain is built from TRBV7-9 and TRBJ1-1; D is unresolved. Germline CDR1 reads SEHNR; CDR2 reads FQNEAQ (reference sequence). Trimming shortened V by 5 bases and J by 3 bases, and 13 bases separated the two germline ends. The CDR3 is made up of 14 amino acids. Here the CDR3 reads CASSRVVEDTEAFF. The CDR3 DNA sequence: TGTGCCAGCAGCCGCGTGGTGGAGGACACTGAAGCTTTCTTT.

This clone was detected only a few times. The CDR3 region is CASSSPGQRVGYGYTF. The DNA of the CDR3 is TGTGCCAGCAGCTCGCCGGGACAGAGGGTGGGCTATGGCTACACCTTC. This rearrangement joins TRBV7-9 to TRBJ1-2; 7 nucleotides agree with TRBD1. V lost 4 bases to trimming and J lost 4 bases; unmatched junction nucleotides: 12. This CDR3 is 16 amino acids long. The V gene's germline CDR1 is SEHNR and CDR2 FQNEAQ (reference sequence).

The chain has TRBV6-2 or TRBV6-3 and TRBJ2-3; 8 bases line up with TRBD2. Germline trimming cut 0 bases from V and 4 bases from J; bases unmatched to any gene: 6. CDR1 is MNHEY and CDR2 is SVGEGT in the germline V gene. The CDR3 has 16 amino acids. CDR3 coding DNA: TGTGCCAGCAGTTACTCGACGGGACTAGGGTCAGATACGCAGTATTTT. This sequence encodes CASSYSTGLGSDTQYF.

This chain uses TRBV20-1 with TRBJ2-1, with TRBD2 matching 9 bases. Germline V CDR1 and CDR2: DFQATT, SNEGSKA (reference sequence). Trimming cost V 3 bases and J 6 bases; bases outside gene matches: 9. The CDR3 totals 15 residues. The CDR3 here is CSASNPGLATNEQFF. The CDR3 DNA follows: TGCAGTGCTAGTAACCCGGGACTAGCCACCAATGAGCAGTTCTTC.

CDR3 nucleotides: TGTGCCAGCAGTCGAGGGACAAACTATGGCTACACCTTC. As protein: CASSRGTNYGYTF. The genes are TRBV5-8 and TRBJ1-2, with a tentative D call TRBD1 (6 bases). Germline V gives CDR1 SGHTS, CDR2 YDEGEE. The CDR3 consists of 13 residues. The V gene lost 5 bases and the J gene lost 2 bases, with 10 bases spanning the gap.

This chain joins TRBV4-3 and TRBJ2-4; no reliable D call. Trimming removed 4 bases from V and 6 bases from J, with 13 bases in between. CDR3 length equals 14 residues. Germline V gives CDR1 LGHNA, CDR2 YSLEER. CDR3 residues: CASSPHRTLNIQYF. CDR3 nucleotides: TGCGCCAGCAGCCCGCACCGTACCTTAAACATTCAGTACTTC.

The chain recombines TRBV5-1 with TRBJ1-1; tentatively, D is TRBD1 (5 bases). The CDR3 spans 14 residues. Germline lookup yields CDR1 SGHRS and CDR2 YFSETQ. Trimming shortened V by 4 bases and J by 0 bases, and 10 bases separated the two germline ends. CDR3 region: CASSPTVMNTEAFF. The CDR3 DNA reads as TGCGCCAGCAGCCCGACAGTCATGAACACTGAAGCTTTCTTT.

The V call is TRBV5-4, the J call TRBJ1-4; D may be TRBD1 (6 bases). This CDR3 region has 18 residues. From germline, CDR1 is SGHNT and CDR2 YYREEE (reference sequence). V lost 1 base and J 4 bases, leaving 20 bases between the germline ends. CDR3 region: CASSLYPGGTGLNEKLFF. The CDR3 bases are TGTGCCAGCAGCTTGTATCCCGGGGGCACGGGGCTTAATGAAAAACTGTTTTTT.

The chain joins TRBV30 to TRBJ1-4, with no clear D. This CDR3 region has 13 residues. Trimming took 1 base from V and 3 from J, leaving 6 bases between them. CDR1 and CDR2 (germline): GTSNPN, SVGIG (reference sequence). The CDR3 DNA is TGTGCCTGGAGTGGGACGGCTAATGAAAAACTGTTTTTT. It is translated as CAWSGTANEKLFF.

This clone was counted a few times. The chain recombines TRBV19 with TRBJ1-3; D gene unclear. Germline CDR1 is LNHDA and CDR2 is SQIVND (reference sequence). The V end was cut by 6 bases, the J end by 2 bases, with 5 bases between. This CDR3 comprises 12 residues. DNA for the CDR3: TGTGCCAGTAGGCGGCCTGGAAACACCATATATTTT. Its protein is CASRRPGNTIYF.

DNA of the CDR3: TGTGCCAGCACCCCCATCGGGACTAGCGGCTACAATGAGCAGTTCTTC. Translating it yields CASTPIGTSGYNEQFF. The chain combines TRBV11-2 with TRBJ2-1; 11 bases agree with TRBD2. CDR3 length equals 16 residues. Germline V gives CDR1 SGHAT, CDR2 FQNNGV. V was pared by 7 bases and J by 3 bases, with 8 bases of the junction left unmatched.

The chain employs TRBV6-6 and TRBJ2-7, with D possibly being TRBD1 (6 bases). Germline V gives CDR1 MNHNY, CDR2 SVGAGI (reference sequence). The CDR3 extends over 17 amino acids. Trimming shortened V by 5 bases and J by 9 bases, and 29 bases separated the two germline ends. CDR3 bases: TGTGCCAGCAGTCATTCCGACCTCCGGGACCAGGGGACGAGGCAGTACTTC. This encodes CASSHSDLRDQGTRQYF.

The genes are TRBV2 and TRBJ1-5; 8 bases align to TRBD1. The V gene's germline CDR1 is SNHLY and CDR2 FYNNEI. The CDR3 loop spans 14 amino acids. V lost 6 bases to trimming and J lost 5 bases; unmatched junction nucleotides: 6. CDR3 sequence (DNA): TGTGCCAGCAGCAGACAGGGGTCAGATCAGCCCCAGCATTTT. Translation: CASSRQGSDQPQHF.

The chain combines TRBV3-1 (or the pseudogene TRBV3-2) with TRBJ2-5; 9 bases match TRBD2. The CDR3 extends over 15 amino acids. The germline V gene has CDR1 LGHDT and CDR2 YNNKEL (reference sequence). Trimming at V came to 4 bases and at J to 4 bases, leaving 7 bases not matched to a gene. The CDR3 loop reads CASSPRGAGGETQYF. The CDR3 DNA sequence: TGTGCCAGCAGCCCCCGCGGAGCGGGGGGAGAGACCCAGTACTTC.

The V and J genes are TRBV13 and TRBJ2-7, with TRBD2 matching over 12 bases. The CDR3 covers 14 residues. Germline assignment: CDR1 PRHDT and CDR2 FYEKMQ (reference sequence). V trimming: 5 bases; J trimming: 5 bases; junction bases outside the gene matches: 4. CDR3 DNA sequence: TGTGCCAGCAGCGCGACTAGCGGGAGCGACGAGCAGTACTTC. Its translation: CASSATSGSDEQYF.

The rearrangement uses TRBV27 and TRBJ2-5; D gene uncertain. This CDR3 spans 8 amino acids. Looked up from germline, CDR1 is MNHEY and CDR2 is SMNVEV (reference sequence). CDR3 in DNA: TGTACGCAAGAGACCCAGTACTTC. Amino acids: CTQETQYF.

In this sample, this clone turned up a few times. This chain joins TRBV5-1 and TRBJ2-7, with D maybe TRBD2 (6 bases). The germline gives CDR1 SGHRS, CDR2 YFSETQ. CDR3 length equals 14 residues. V gave up 4 bases and J gave up 7 bases, with 18 bases separating them. CDR3 protein: CASSAGLGVWEQYF. As DNA, the CDR3 is TGCGCCAGCAGCGCGGGACTCGGCGTCTGGGAGCAGTACTTC.

This clone was picked up one time. CDR3 DNA sequence: TGTGCCAGCAGCCAAACCGGGACAGGGCCGGATACGCAGTATTTT. This sequence encodes CASSQTGTGPDTQYF. The rearrangement joins TRBV7-2 to TRBJ2-3, with TRBD1 matching 9 bases. This CDR3 comprises 15 residues. J lost 6 bases, V lost 5 bases, and 9 bases had no gene match. CDR1 SGHTA and CDR2 FQGNSA come from the germline V gene.

This clone occurred a few times. V is TRBV19 and J is TRBJ2-3, with D possibly TRBD2 on 6 matching bases. This CDR3 contains 14 residues. CDR1 is LNHDA, CDR2 SQIVND, per germline (reference sequence). Trimming took 7 bases from V and 5 from J, leaving 16 bases between them. The CDR3 reads CASMHGGTQDTQYF. As DNA, the CDR3 is TGTGCCAGTATGCACGGGGGAACGCAAGATACGCAGTATTTT. Full variable domain (rest looked up from reference TRBV19 and TRBJ2-3): DGGITQSPKYLFRKEGQNVTLSCEQNLNHDAMYWYRQDPGQGLRLIYYSQIVNDFQKGDIAEGYSVSREKKESFPLTVTSAQKNPTAFYLCASMHGGTQDTQYFGPGTRLTVL.

This clone appeared a few times. The rearrangement links TRBV10-2 to TRBJ2-1; perhaps TRBD2 as D (6 bases). The CDR3 runs 15 residues. Between the trimmed V and J ends, which lost 1 base and 2 bases, there was a span of 9 bases. Germline CDR1 reads WSHSY; CDR2 reads SAAADI. This chain's CDR3 is CASSEWRGPYNEQFF. CDR3 DNA: TGCGCCAGCAGTGAGTGGAGGGGCCCCTACAATGAGCAGTTCTTC.